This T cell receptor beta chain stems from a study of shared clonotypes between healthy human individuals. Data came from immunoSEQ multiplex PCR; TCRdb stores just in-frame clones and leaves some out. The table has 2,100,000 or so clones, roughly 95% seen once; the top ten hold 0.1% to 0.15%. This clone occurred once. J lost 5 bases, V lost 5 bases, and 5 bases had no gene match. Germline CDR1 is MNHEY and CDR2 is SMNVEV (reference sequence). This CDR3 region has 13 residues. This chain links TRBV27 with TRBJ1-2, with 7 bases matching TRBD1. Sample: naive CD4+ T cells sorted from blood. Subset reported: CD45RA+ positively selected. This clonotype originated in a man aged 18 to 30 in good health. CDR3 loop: CASSRQGGYGYTF. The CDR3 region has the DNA TGTGCCAGCAGTCGACAGGGTGGGTATGGCTACACCTTC.